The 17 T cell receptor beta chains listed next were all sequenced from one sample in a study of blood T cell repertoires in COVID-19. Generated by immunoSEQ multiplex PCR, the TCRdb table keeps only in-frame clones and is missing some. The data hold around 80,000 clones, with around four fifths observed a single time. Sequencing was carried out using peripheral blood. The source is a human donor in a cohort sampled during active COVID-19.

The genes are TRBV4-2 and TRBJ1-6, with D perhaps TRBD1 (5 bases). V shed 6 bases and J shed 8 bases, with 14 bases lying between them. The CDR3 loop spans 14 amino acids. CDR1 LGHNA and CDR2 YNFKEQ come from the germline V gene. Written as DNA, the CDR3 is TGTGCCAGCAGTCCGGACGGGGGAGATTCACCCCTCCACTTT. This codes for CASSPDGGDSPLHF.

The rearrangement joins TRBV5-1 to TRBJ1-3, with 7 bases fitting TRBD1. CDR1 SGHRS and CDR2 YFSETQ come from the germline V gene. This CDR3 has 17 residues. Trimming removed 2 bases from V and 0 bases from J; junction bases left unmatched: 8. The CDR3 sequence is CASSLSPDRNSGNTIYF. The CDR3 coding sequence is TGCGCCAGCAGCTTAAGTCCGGACAGGAACTCTGGAAACACCATATATTTT.

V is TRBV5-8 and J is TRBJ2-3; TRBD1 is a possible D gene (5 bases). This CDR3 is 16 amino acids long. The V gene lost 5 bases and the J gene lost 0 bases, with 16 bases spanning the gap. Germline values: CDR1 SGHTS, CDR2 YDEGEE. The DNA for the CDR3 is TGTGCCAGCAGTGACAGTTTACGATCCAGCACAGATACGCAGTATTTT. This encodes CASSDSLRSSTDTQYF.

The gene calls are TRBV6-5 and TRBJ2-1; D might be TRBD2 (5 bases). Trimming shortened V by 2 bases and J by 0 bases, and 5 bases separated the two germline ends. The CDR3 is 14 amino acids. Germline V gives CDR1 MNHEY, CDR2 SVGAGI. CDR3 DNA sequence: TGTGCCAGCAGTTACGGGAGCTCCTACAATGAGCAGTTCTTC. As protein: CASSYGSSYNEQFF.

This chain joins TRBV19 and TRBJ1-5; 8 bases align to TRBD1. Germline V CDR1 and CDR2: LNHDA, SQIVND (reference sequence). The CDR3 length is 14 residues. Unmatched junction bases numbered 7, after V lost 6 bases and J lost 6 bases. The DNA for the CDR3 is TGTGCCAGTAGCGTGGACAGGGCGGCTCAGCCCCAGCATTTT. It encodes CASSVDRAAQPQHF.

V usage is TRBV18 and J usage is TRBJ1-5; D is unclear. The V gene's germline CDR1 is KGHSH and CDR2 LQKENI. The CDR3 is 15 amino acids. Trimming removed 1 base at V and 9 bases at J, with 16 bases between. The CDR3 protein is CASSPRGQDPGPQHF. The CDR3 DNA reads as TGTGCCAGCTCACCACGAGGGCAGGACCCGGGGCCCCAGCATTTT.

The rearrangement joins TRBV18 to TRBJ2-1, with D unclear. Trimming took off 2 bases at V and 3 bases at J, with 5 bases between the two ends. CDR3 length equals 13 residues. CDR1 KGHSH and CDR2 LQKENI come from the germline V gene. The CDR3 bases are TGTGCCAGCTCACCAGCCTACTACAATGAGCAGTTCTTC. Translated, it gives CASSPAYYNEQFF.

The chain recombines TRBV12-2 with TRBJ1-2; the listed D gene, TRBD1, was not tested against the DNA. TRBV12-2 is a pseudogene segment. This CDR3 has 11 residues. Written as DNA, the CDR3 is TGTGCAAGTCGCGGCTCAAATGGCTACACCTTC. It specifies CASRGSNGYTF.

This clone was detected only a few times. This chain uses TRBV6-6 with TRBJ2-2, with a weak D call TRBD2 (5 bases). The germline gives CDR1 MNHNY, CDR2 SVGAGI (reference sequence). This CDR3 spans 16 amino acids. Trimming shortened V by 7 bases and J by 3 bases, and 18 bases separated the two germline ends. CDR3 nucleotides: TGTGCCAGCAAAAGTAAAAAGGGAGCGGACACCGGGGAGCTGTTTTTT. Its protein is CASKSKKGADTGELFF.

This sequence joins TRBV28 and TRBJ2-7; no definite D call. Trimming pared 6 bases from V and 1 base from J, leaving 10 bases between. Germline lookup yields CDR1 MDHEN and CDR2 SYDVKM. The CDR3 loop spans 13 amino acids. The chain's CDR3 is CASSMGLSYEQYF. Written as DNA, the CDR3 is TGTGCCAGCAGCATGGGCCTATCCTACGAGCAGTACTTC.

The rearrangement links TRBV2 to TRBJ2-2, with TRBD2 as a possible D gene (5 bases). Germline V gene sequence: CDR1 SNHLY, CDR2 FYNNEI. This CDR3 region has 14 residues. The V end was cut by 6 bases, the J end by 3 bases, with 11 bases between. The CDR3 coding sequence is TGTGCCAGCAGAAAAGAAGCGGACACCGGGGAGCTGTTTTTT. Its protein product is CASRKEADTGELFF.

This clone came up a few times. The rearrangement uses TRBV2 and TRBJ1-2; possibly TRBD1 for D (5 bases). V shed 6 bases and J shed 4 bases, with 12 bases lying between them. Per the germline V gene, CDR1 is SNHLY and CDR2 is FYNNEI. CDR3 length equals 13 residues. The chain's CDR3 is CASSRQGGYGYTF. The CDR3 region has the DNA TGTGCCAGCAGCCGGCAGGGAGGCTATGGCTACACCTTC.

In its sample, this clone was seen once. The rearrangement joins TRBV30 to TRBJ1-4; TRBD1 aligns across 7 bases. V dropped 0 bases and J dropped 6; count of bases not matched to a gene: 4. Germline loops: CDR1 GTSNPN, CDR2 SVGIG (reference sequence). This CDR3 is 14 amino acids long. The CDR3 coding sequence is TGTGCCTGGAGTGTAGGGGGCTGGGATGAAAAACTGTTTTTT. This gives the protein CAWSVGGWDEKLFF. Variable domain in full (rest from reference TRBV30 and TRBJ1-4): SQTIHQWPATLVQPVGSPLSLECTVEGTSNPNLYWYRQAAGRGLQLLFYSVGIGQISSEVPQNLSASRPQDRQFILSSKKLLLSDSGFYLCAWSVGGWDEKLFFGSGTQLSVL.

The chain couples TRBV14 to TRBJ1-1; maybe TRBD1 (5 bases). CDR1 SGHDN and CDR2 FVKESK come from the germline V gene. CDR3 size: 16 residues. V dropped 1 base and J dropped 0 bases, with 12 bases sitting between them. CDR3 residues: CASSQGSQDMNTEAFF. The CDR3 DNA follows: TGTGCCAGCAGCCAAGGGTCCCAGGACATGAACACTGAAGCTTTCTTT.

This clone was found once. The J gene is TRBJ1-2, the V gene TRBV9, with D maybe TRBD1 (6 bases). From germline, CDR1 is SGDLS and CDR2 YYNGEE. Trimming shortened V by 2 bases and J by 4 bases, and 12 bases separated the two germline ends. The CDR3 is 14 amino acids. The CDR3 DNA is TGTGCCAGCAGCGTGGACAGCGGGAGCTATGGCTACACCTTC. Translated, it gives CASSVDSGSYGYTF.

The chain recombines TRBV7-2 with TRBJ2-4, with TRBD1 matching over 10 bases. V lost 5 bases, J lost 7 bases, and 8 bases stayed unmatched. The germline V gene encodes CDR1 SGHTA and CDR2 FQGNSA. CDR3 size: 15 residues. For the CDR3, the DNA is TGTGCCAGCAGCCCAAGGGACAGGGGAAGCAACATTCAGTACTTC. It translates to CASSPRDRGSNIQYF.

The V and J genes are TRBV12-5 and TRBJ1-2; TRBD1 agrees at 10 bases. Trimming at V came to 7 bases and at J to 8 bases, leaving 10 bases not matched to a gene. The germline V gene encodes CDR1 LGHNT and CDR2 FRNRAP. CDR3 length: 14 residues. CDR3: CASALSGTGEGYTF. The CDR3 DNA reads TGTGCTAGTGCCCTATCCGGGACAGGGGAGGGCTACACCTTC.